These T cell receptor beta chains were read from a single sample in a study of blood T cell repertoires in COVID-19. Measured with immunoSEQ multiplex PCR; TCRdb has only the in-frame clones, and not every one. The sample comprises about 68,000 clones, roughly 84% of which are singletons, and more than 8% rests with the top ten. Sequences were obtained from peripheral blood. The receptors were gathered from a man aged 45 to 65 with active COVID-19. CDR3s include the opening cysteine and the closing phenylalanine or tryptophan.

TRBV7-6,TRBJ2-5,CASSLTSGGLQGKTQYF
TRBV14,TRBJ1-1,CASSAGQGGEAFF
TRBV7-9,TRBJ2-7,CASTGLAGGTGNYEQYF
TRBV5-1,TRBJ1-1,CASTPGGSTEAFF
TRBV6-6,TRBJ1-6,CASSYHRTEGSPLHF
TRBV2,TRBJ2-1,CASRATGNHNEQFF
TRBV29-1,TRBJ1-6,CSVAKDADSPLHF
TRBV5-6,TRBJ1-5,CASSLGLQNQPQHF
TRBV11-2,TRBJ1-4,CASSRWGGGEKLFF
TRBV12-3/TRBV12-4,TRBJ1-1,CASSMTGPTEAFF
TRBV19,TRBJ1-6,CASSHRDRDNSPLHF
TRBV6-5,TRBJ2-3,CATHRAGSTDTQYF
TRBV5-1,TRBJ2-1,CASRLAGGTRNEQFF
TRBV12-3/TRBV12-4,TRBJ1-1,CASRRDRSAFF
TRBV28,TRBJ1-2,CASSPGGGGPYGYTF
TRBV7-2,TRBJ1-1,CASSSHRGYTEAFF
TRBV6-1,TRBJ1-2,CASSDRGEGYTF
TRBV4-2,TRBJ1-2,CASSPEQAPGNYGYTF
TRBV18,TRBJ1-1,CASSNSQNTEAFF
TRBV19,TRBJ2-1,CASKNRRRVAGSFYNEQFF
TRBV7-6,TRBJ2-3,CASSLTSGGEDTQYF
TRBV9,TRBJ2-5,CASSIRTGGSPETQYF
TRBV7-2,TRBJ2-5,CASSLGSRAGQETQYF
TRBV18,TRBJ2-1,CASSGTGTDGQFF
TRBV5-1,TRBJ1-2,CASSTTGTGVGYTF
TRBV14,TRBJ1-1,CASSQDSTSMTEAFF
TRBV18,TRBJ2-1,CASSPVGRGYNEQFF
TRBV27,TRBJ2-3,CASSLGVAGPTDTQYF
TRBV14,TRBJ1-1,CASSQEYGTEAFF
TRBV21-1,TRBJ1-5,CASSKLQRFSNQPQHF
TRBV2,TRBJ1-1,CASSGDMNTEAFF
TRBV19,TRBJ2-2,CASSIVTGRAGELFF
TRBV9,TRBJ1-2,CASSVGGGGYTF
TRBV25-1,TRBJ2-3,CASRREGNTDTQYF
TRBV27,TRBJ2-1,CASSPAPYEGENNEQFF
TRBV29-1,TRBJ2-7,CSVSRTYEQYF
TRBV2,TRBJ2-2,CASTPWAGGPRTGELFF
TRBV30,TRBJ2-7,CAWSFSGTLSYEQYF
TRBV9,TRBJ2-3,CASSVKQGGSTDTQYF
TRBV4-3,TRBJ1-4,CASSQILGTVNEKLFF
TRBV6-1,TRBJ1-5,CASSEEFTVNQPQHF
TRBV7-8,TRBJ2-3,CASRPTPAGTDTQYF
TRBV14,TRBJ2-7,CASSHYLARGQTYEQYF
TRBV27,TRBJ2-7,CASSIRWGHHVAYEQYF
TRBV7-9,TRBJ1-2,CASSLNYYGYTF
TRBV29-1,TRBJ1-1,CSVADKSEAFF
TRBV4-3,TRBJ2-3,CASSQGDVGTPWDTQYF